The 31 T cell receptor beta chains given below trace back to one sample, sequenced in a study of post-analysis software for immune sequencing data. Findings and limits, study-wide: Five or six TRBV segments, TRBV5-6, TRBV5-1 and TRBV20-1 among them, were found more frequent in patients than controls.

No antigens are known for them. Included in the TCR beta cDNA libraries were unique molecular identifiers. TCRdb re-called the PCR reads through MiXCR, storing one row per CDR3 protein. The sample shows some 890,000 distinct CDR3 sequences, roughly 50% of them seen only once. Sequenced material: blood. These receptor sequences come from a girl between 5 and 17 years old with multiple sclerosis.

This clonotype was observed a handful of times. The CDR3 nucleotides are TGCAGTGCTAGGCTAGCGGGAGAAACAAACGAGCAGTACTTC. Translating it yields CSARLAGETNEQYF. The chain links TRBV20-1 to TRBJ2-7; 10 bases fit TRBD2. V shed 3 bases, J shed 5 bases, and the junction held 7 bases outside the gene matches. There are 14 residues in the CDR3. Germline V gene sequence: CDR1 DFQATT, CDR2 SNEGSKA (reference sequence).

This clonotype showed up just a few times. The V and J genes are TRBV20-1 and TRBJ2-3; D gene ambiguous. Between the trimmed V and J ends, which lost 0 bases and 0 bases, there was a span of 4 bases. Germline CDR1 reads DFQATT; CDR2 reads SNEGSKA (reference sequence). The CDR3 consists of 13 residues. The CDR3 sequence is CSAREFSTDTQYF. The CDR3 DNA reads as TGCAGTGCTAGAGAATTTAGCACAGATACGCAGTATTTT.

The chain combines TRBV19 with TRBJ1-1, with TRBD1 matching over 7 bases. Germline assignment: CDR1 LNHDA and CDR2 SQIVND (reference sequence). After removal of 3 bases from V and 8 bases from J, the junction contained 3 bases not matched to a gene. The CDR3 runs 12 residues. CDR3: CASSIKDREAFF. DNA for the CDR3: TGTGCCAGTAGTATTAAGGACAGGGAAGCTTTCTTT.

V gene TRBV6-5 combines with J gene TRBJ2-7, with TRBD1 as a possible D gene (6 bases). V gave up 6 bases and J gave up 2 bases, with 14 bases separating them. Germline V gene sequence: CDR1 MNHEY, CDR2 SVGAGI. CDR3 length equals 14 residues. Here the CDR3 reads CASRETGYPYEQYF. CDR3 nucleotides: TGTGCCAGCAGGGAGACAGGATACCCCTACGAGCAGTACTTC.

The gene calls are TRBV14 and TRBJ1-2, with D tentatively TRBD1 (5 bases). The CDR3 contains 14 residues. CDR1 is SGHDN and CDR2 is FVKESK in the germline V gene. V lost 0 bases, J lost 2 bases, and 7 bases lay in between. CDR3 residues: CASSQDKGNYGYTF. CDR3 in DNA: TGTGCCAGCAGCCAAGATAAGGGGAACTATGGCTACACCTTC.

In this sample, this clonotype turned up once. J is TRBJ1-6 and V is TRBV18, with 7 bases lining up with TRBD1. In germline, CDR1 is KGHSH, CDR2 LQKENI. CDR3 length: 19 residues. The J segment lost 0 bases and the V segment lost 1 base, leaving 9 bases of the junction unmatched. The CDR3 DNA sequence: TGTGCCAGCTCACCACGGTTGTTACAGGGGAGCTCCTATAATTCACCCCTCCACTTT. Protein sequence: CASSPRLLQGSSYNSPLHF.

The chain couples TRBV29-1 to TRBJ2-3, with D possibly matching TRBD2 (6 bases). The ends were cut back, 3 bases at V and 3 bases at J, with 13 bases in the middle. The CDR3 has 14 amino acids. Germline CDR1 reads SQVTM; CDR2 reads ANQGSEA. CDR3 bases: TGCAGCGTTGAGGCCGGGAGCGGTACAGATACGCAGTATTTT. It encodes CSVEAGSGTDTQYF.

This clonotype has more than one count but fewer than ten. This chain links TRBV29-1 with TRBJ2-5; no firm D call. V was pared by 5 bases and J by 5 bases, with 9 bases between. This CDR3 contains 11 residues. Germline lookup yields CDR1 SQVTM and CDR2 ANQGSEA. The CDR3 DNA reads TGCAGCGTTTCCCAAGGGGAGACCCAGTACTTC. Protein sequence: CSVSQGETQYF.

In this sample, this clonotype turned up a few times. The gene calls are TRBV18 and TRBJ2-7; D possibly uses TRBD1 or TRBD2 (5 bases each). The CDR3 is 14 residues long. The V and J ends lost 5 bases and 7 bases respectively, with 18 bases between them. The germline V gene has CDR1 KGHSH and CDR2 LQKENI. DNA of the CDR3: TGTGCCAGCTCATTCACCGGGACCGCCGATGAGCAGTACTTC. Encoded protein: CASSFTGTADEQYF.

This sequence joins TRBV20-1 and TRBJ2-3; D is unclear. Germline loops: CDR1 DFQATT, CDR2 SNEGSKA (reference sequence). The CDR3 has 13 residues. V was clipped by 4 bases and J by 1 base, with 9 bases between them. CDR3 nucleotides: TGCAGTGCTATGTGGGCAGGCACAGATACGCAGTATTTT. It yields the protein CSAMWAGTDTQYF.

The chain recombines TRBV29-1 with TRBJ2-1; perhaps TRBD2 as D (5 bases). The CDR3 totals 19 residues. Germline assignment: CDR1 SQVTM and CDR2 ANQGSEA. Trimming cost V 0 bases and J 5 bases, with 26 bases left between them. As DNA, the CDR3 is TGCAGCGTTGAAGATCAGAGGCGCGGGCGAATTGGGCCGGACAATGAGCAGTTCTTC. Translating gives CSVEDQRRGRIGPDNEQFF.

The chain carries TRBV5-1 and TRBJ2-7; the D gene is possibly TRBD1 (6 bases). Trimming removed 4 bases at V and 2 bases at J, with 19 bases between. The CDR3 sequence is 16 residues long. CDR1 and CDR2 from the germline V gene are SGHRS and YFSETQ. The CDR3, as DNA: TGCGCCAGCAGCCACCCCGGTGGGACACCGACCTACGAGCAGTACTTC. Its translation: CASSHPGGTPTYEQYF.

This clonotype showed up just a few times. The CDR3 is CASSLGERDIQYF. In DNA form, the CDR3 reads TGCGCCAGCAGCTTGGGGGAAAGAGACATTCAGTACTTC. The chain uses TRBV5-1 and TRBJ2-4; D remains unclear. With 0 bases removed from V and 8 bases from J, the gap between germline ends came to 9 bases. The CDR3 is 13 amino acids. Germline V lookup: CDR1 SGHRS, CDR2 YFSETQ.

V and J are TRBV7-2 and TRBJ2-3; 9 bases are shared with TRBD2. There are 17 residues in the CDR3. J was trimmed by 4 bases and V by 4 bases; bases with no gene match: 12. Germline loops: CDR1 SGHTA, CDR2 FQGNSA. The CDR3 spells CASSYRTSALLSDTQYF. Written as DNA, the CDR3 is TGTGCCAGCAGCTACCGGACTAGCGCACTATTATCAGATACGCAGTATTTT.

In its sample, this clonotype was seen a few times. The chain combines TRBV7-2 with TRBJ1-2; 8 nucleotides match TRBD1. V was clipped by 9 bases and J by 0 bases; unmatched bases: 6. The CDR3 extends over 14 amino acids. From germline, CDR1 is SGHTA and CDR2 FQGNSA. The CDR3 sequence: CASDPGQANYGYTF. CDR3 DNA sequence: TGTGCCAGTGATCCGGGACAGGCTAACTATGGCTACACCTTC.

The rearrangement joins TRBV12-3 or TRBV12-4 to TRBJ2-2; D is possibly TRBD1 (6 bases). Trimming cost V 2 bases and J 5 bases, with 12 bases left between them. CDR3 length: 15 residues. In DNA form, the CDR3 reads TGTGCCAGCAGTTTATCGACAGGTTATACCGGGGAGCTGTTTTTT. It yields the protein CASSLSTGYTGELFF.

This clonotype was found a few times. The gene calls are TRBV20-1 and TRBJ1-2; D unresolved. Trimming stripped 2 bases from V and 8 bases from J, with 12 bases between. Per germline, CDR1 DFQATT and CDR2 SNEGSKA (reference sequence). The CDR3 covers 12 residues. The CDR3 region has the DNA TGCAGTGCTAGATTTGCGCCGCCCGGCTACACCTTC. This gives the protein CSARFAPPGYTF.

V and J are TRBV6-5 and TRBJ2-1; 12 positions agree with TRBD2. Losses at the gene ends were 5 bases for V and 10 bases for J; bases not matched to a gene: 6. Germline assignment: CDR1 MNHEY and CDR2 SVGAGI. The CDR3 has 14 amino acids. CDR3 sequence (DNA): TGTGCCAGCAGTACAGGACTAGCGGGAAGAGAGCAGTTCTTC. Translation gives CASSTGLAGREQFF.

The rearrangement uses TRBV5-1 and TRBJ2-1; 12 bases agree with TRBD2. The germline gives CDR1 SGHRS, CDR2 YFSETQ. V shed 0 bases and J 7 bases; nucleotides not matched to a gene: 8. The CDR3 has 17 amino acids. In nucleotides, the CDR3 is TGCGCCAGCAGCTTGGTGCCTAGCGGGAGGGCGGGGAATGAGCAGTTCTTC. Translation gives CASSLVPSGRAGNEQFF.

This chain uses TRBV20-1 with TRBJ1-2; TRBD1 is a possible D gene (6 bases). CDR3 length: 11 amino acids. V was trimmed by 8 bases and J by 8 bases, leaving 15 bases between them. The germline gives CDR1 DFQATT, CDR2 SNEGSKA (reference sequence). CDR3 DNA: TGCAGTCCACCTTACAGGGAGGGCTACACCTTC. Translating it yields CSPPYREGYTF.

The rearrangement uses TRBV5-1 and TRBJ2-5, with 8 bases fitting TRBD1. The germline gives CDR1 SGHRS, CDR2 YFSETQ. This CDR3 is 15 amino acids long. V gave up 3 bases and J gave up 5 bases; unmatched junction bases: 9. CDR3 residues: CASSWSTGVGETQYF. The CDR3 DNA follows: TGCGCCAGCAGCTGGTCGACAGGGGTGGGGGAGACCCAGTACTTC.

The V and J genes are TRBV10-3 and TRBJ2-7, with 11 bases matching TRBD1. This CDR3 contains 13 residues. V lost 7 bases to trimming and J lost 6 bases; unmatched junction nucleotides: 5. The germline V gene encodes CDR1 ENHRY and CDR2 SYGVKD. CDR3 DNA: TGTGCCATCATCGGGACAGGGGGAGGCGAGCAGTACTTC. Translated, it gives CAIIGTGGGEQYF.

The chain is built from TRBV15 and TRBJ2-1; 14 bases map to TRBD2. The CDR3 is 16 amino acids. Germline lookup yields CDR1 LNHNV and CDR2 YYDKDF (reference sequence). V lost 5 bases to trimming and J lost 8 bases; unmatched junction nucleotides: 8. Written as DNA, the CDR3 is TGTGCCACCAGCGTAAGACTAGCGGGAGGGCCGGATGAGCAGTTCTTC. Encoded protein: CATSVRLAGGPDEQFF. Using reference TRBV15 and TRBJ2-1 for the parts outside the CDR3, the full variable domain is DAMVIQNPRYQVTQFGKPVTLSCSQTLNHNVMYWYQQKSSQAPKLLFHYYDKDFNNEADTPDNFQSRRPNTSFCFLDIRSPGLGDTAMYLCATSVRLAGGPDEQFFGPGTRLTVL.

CDR3 protein: CASKPRGEPNYGYTF. The CDR3 DNA reads as TGTGCCAGCAAGCCACGGGGGGAACCTAACTATGGCTACACCTTC. The genes are TRBV12-3 or TRBV12-4 and TRBJ1-2; D perhaps matches TRBD1 (5 bases). The CDR3 contains 15 residues. Trimming took off 7 bases at V and 0 bases at J, with 15 bases between the two ends.

The chain couples TRBV4-1 to TRBJ1-2; D is unclear. This CDR3 region has 13 residues. Per germline, CDR1 MGHRA and CDR2 YSYEKL. The V gene lost 0 bases and the J gene lost 6 bases, with 8 bases spanning the gap. CDR3 nucleotide sequence: TGCGCCAGCAGCCAAGAGACGAGGGATGGCTACACCTTC. Its translation: CASSQETRDGYTF.

The genes are TRBV7-2 and TRBJ1-2; 8 nucleotides agree with TRBD1. CDR3 length equals 14 residues. Germline V gives CDR1 SGHTA, CDR2 FQGNSA. The J segment lost 2 bases and the V segment lost 5 bases, leaving 4 bases of the junction unmatched. In DNA, the CDR3 is TGTGCCAGCAGCCCTTGGACAGGGAACTATGGCTACACCTTC. It translates to CASSPWTGNYGYTF. Full variable domain (remainder filled in from reference TRBV7-2 and TRBJ1-2): GAGVSQSPSNKVTEKGKDVELRCDPISGHTALYWYRQSLGQGLEFLIYFQGNSAPDKSGLPSDRFSAERTGGSVSTLTIQRTQQEDSAVYLCASSPWTGNYGYTFGSGTRLTVV.

This clonotype has more than one count but fewer than ten. This rearrangement joins TRBV29-1 to TRBJ2-7; TRBD1 matches 10 bases. The CDR3 runs 13 residues. Germline values: CDR1 SQVTM, CDR2 ANQGSEA. The ends lost 7 bases at V and 1 base at J; junction bases unmatched: 4. CDR3 coding DNA: TGCAGCGCTGGGACAGGGGAATCCTACGAGCAGTACTTC. As protein: CSAGTGESYEQYF.

This clonotype was seen a handful of times. V gene TRBV7-6 combines with J gene TRBJ2-7; 9 positions agree with TRBD2. Germline assignment: CDR1 SGHVS and CDR2 FNYEAQ. The trim removed 5 bases at V and 3 bases at J, leaving 8 bases unmatched. The CDR3 runs to 15 residues. CDR3: CASSETGTSLYEQYF. DNA of the CDR3: TGTGCCAGCAGCGAAACTGGGACTAGCCTCTACGAGCAGTACTTC.

This clonotype came up a few times. This rearrangement joins TRBV4-1 to TRBJ2-7, with D unclear. This CDR3 spans 16 amino acids. Germline assignment: CDR1 MGHRA and CDR2 YSYEKL. V gave up 1 base and J gave up 5 bases, with 18 bases separating them. CDR3: CASSQVGLQMDHEQYF. The CDR3 DNA is TGCGCCAGCAGCCAAGTTGGGCTTCAGATGGACCACGAGCAGTACTTC.

The V and J genes are TRBV13 and TRBJ1-2; maybe TRBD1 (5 bases). The CDR3 covers 16 residues. V was trimmed by 0 bases and J by 5 bases, leaving 16 bases between them. Germline-derived CDR1 and CDR2 are PRHDT and FYEKMQ (reference sequence). The CDR3 region has the DNA TGTGCCAGCAGCTTAGGGGGCCCCCCTGGGGGGTATGGCTACACCTTC. It encodes CASSLGGPPGGYGYTF.

The V call is TRBV7-2, the J call TRBJ2-7; D call uncertain. This CDR3 is built from 17 residues. The ends were cut back, 2 bases at V and 3 bases at J, with 20 bases in the middle. Per germline, CDR1 SGHTA and CDR2 FQGNSA. CDR3 residues: CASSLSFSSALVYEQYF. The CDR3 DNA sequence: TGTGCCAGCAGCTTAAGTTTTTCGTCCGCCCTGGTCTACGAGCAGTACTTC.